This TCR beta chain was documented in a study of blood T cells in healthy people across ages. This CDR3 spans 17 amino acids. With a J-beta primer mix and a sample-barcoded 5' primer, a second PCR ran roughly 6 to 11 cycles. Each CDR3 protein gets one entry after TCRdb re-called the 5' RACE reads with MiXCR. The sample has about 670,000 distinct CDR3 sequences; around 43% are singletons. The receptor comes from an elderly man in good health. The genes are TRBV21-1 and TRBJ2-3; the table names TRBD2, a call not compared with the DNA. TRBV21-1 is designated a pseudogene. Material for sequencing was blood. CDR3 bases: TGTGCCAGCAGCAAAGCGCCAAGGCCCGGACGTCCAGATACGCAGTATTTT. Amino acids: CASSKAPRPGRPDTQYF.